These 18 T cell receptor beta chains were sequenced from one sample in a study of blood T cell repertoires in COVID-19. Here immunoSEQ multiplex PCR was the method, and the copy in TCRdb shows in-frame clones only, minus some. The data show some 160,000 clones, with roughly 84% seen just once and approximately 10% held by the top ten. Input material: peripheral blood. The receptors come from a man in his sixties or seventies with active or convalescent COVID-19.

The rearrangement uses TRBV6-5 and TRBJ1-2; 7 bases match TRBD1. Germline CDR1 and CDR2: MNHEY and SVGAGI. With 0 bases clipped from V and 7 bases from J, the junction kept 8 bases outside the gene matches. This CDR3 has 15 residues. The CDR3 loop is CASSYSGTELGGYTF. In DNA form, the CDR3 reads TGTGCCAGCAGTTACTCCGGGACAGAACTTGGTGGCTACACCTTC.

This rearrangement joins TRBV6-4 to TRBJ1-5; D is undetermined. V was trimmed by 0 bases and J by 6 bases, leaving 6 bases between them. The CDR3 length is 13 residues. The germline V gene encodes CDR1 MRHNA and CDR2 SNTAGT. CDR3 nucleotides: TGTGCCAGCAGTGACTCGATCGGTCAGCCCCAGCATTTT. Protein sequence: CASSDSIGQPQHF.

V is TRBV19 and J is TRBJ2-7; D gene ambiguous. In germline, CDR1 is LNHDA, CDR2 SQIVND (reference sequence). Trimming pared 3 bases from V and 2 bases from J, leaving 11 bases between. CDR3 size: 14 residues. The chain's CDR3 is CASSIHGRTYEQYF. The CDR3 DNA sequence: TGTGCCAGTAGTATTCACGGCAGGACCTACGAGCAGTACTTC.

The gene calls are TRBV27 and TRBJ1-5; TRBD1 is a possible D gene (5 bases). With 1 base removed from V and 7 bases from J, the gap between germline ends came to 11 bases. This CDR3 has 14 residues. CDR1 and CDR2 (germline): MNHEY, SMNVEV (reference sequence). Here the CDR3 reads CASSLWAGRQPQHF. CDR3 sequence (DNA): TGTGCCAGCAGTTTATGGGCAGGGCGCCAGCCCCAGCATTTT.

This clone was seen more than once but under ten times. In DNA, the CDR3 is TGTGCCAGTACCCCACTAGGGGAGGGGGCTAACTATGGCTACACCTTC. It specifies CASTPLGEGANYGYTF. V and J are TRBV19 and TRBJ1-2, with D tentatively TRBD1 (6 bases). Germline lookup yields CDR1 LNHDA and CDR2 SQIVND (reference sequence). This CDR3 region has 16 residues. Trimming removed 7 bases at V and 0 bases at J, with 18 bases between.

This clone is medium-sized. This chain connects TRBV27 to TRBJ1-2; TRBD1 agrees at 8 bases. The CDR3 length is 15 residues. The trim removed 5 bases at V and 4 bases at J, leaving 9 bases unmatched. Germline CDR1 MNHEY, CDR2 SMNVEV (reference sequence). The CDR3: CASSERGQDGYGYTF. DNA of the CDR3: TGTGCCAGCAGTGAACGGGGACAGGATGGCTATGGCTACACCTTC.

The chain carries TRBV19 and TRBJ2-5; D is uncertain. Germline CDR1 reads LNHDA; CDR2 reads SQIVND (reference sequence). Trimming removed 3 bases from V and 4 bases from J, with 12 bases in between. The CDR3 contains 14 residues. In nucleotides, the CDR3 is TGTGCCAGTAGTATGTCGCACAGAAGAGAGACCCAGTACTTC. Protein product: CASSMSHRRETQYF.

V gene TRBV27 combines with J gene TRBJ1-2, with D possibly being TRBD1 (6 bases). CDR3 length equals 14 residues. CDR1 and CDR2 from the germline V gene are MNHEY and SMNVEV (reference sequence). The V gene lost 6 bases and the J gene lost 6 bases, with 17 bases spanning the gap. Written as DNA, the CDR3 is TGTGCCAGCAGCGAACACAGGGTGTTGCATGGCTACACCTTC. This translates into CASSEHRVLHGYTF.

There are a few counts of this clone. The V call is TRBV5-1, the J call TRBJ2-1, with TRBD2 identical over 7 bases. The CDR3 is made up of 17 amino acids. The germline gives CDR1 SGHRS, CDR2 YFSETQ. After removal of 0 bases from V and 0 bases from J, the junction contained 6 bases not matched to a gene. In DNA, the CDR3 is TGCGCCAGCAGCTTGGACGCTAGCGGCAGCTCCTACAATGAGCAGTTCTTC. This encodes CASSLDASGSSYNEQFF.

J is TRBJ1-2 and V is TRBV29-1, with TRBD1 identical over 7 bases. Germline V gene lookup returns CDR1 SQVTM and CDR2 ANQGSEA. The CDR3 runs 12 residues. V dropped 1 base and J dropped 12; count of bases not matched to a gene: 8. CDR3: CSVEGGTDVNTF. In DNA, the CDR3 is TGCAGCGTTGAAGGCGGGACAGACGTTAACACCTTC.

The V call is TRBV5-1, the J call TRBJ2-1; 7 bases map to TRBD2. There are 15 residues in the CDR3. Germline CDR1 SGHRS, CDR2 YFSETQ. Germline trimming cut 7 bases from V and 4 bases from J; bases unmatched to any gene: 11. For the CDR3, the DNA is TGCGCCAGCTTTCAAGGACTAGGAAAGTACAATGAGCAGTTCTTC. This translates into CASFQGLGKYNEQFF. Combining the CDR3 with reference TRBV5-1 and TRBJ2-1 gives the whole variable domain KAGVTQTPRYLIKTRGQQVTLSCSPISGHRSVSWYQQTPGQGLQFLFEYFSETQRNKGNFPGRFSGRQFSNSRSEMNVSTLELGDSALYLCASFQGLGKYNEQFFGPGTRLTVL.

V usage is TRBV11-2 and J usage is TRBJ1-2; D gene ambiguous. The CDR3 is 13 amino acids. The germline CDR1 and CDR2 sequences are SGHAT and FQNNGV. V shed 2 bases and J shed 8 bases, with 12 bases lying between them. CDR3 bases: TGTGCCAGCAGCTTAACTTTTCAGGCCGGCTACACCTTC. Residues: CASSLTFQAGYTF. Drawing the rest from reference TRBV11-2 and TRBJ1-2, the complete variable domain is EAGVAQSPRYKIIEKRQSVAFWCNPISGHATLYWYQQILGQGPKLLIQFQNNGVVDDSQLPKDRFSAERLKGVDSTLKIQPAKLEDSAVYLCASSLTFQAGYTFGSGTRLTVV.

This chain uses TRBV30 with TRBJ2-2; 7 bases map to TRBD1. The CDR3 has 15 residues. V lost 3 bases, J lost 6 bases, and 10 bases stayed unmatched. Germline CDR1 reads GTSNPN; CDR2 reads SVGIG (reference sequence). The CDR3 reads CAWRNRGILAGELFF. The DNA for the CDR3 is TGTGCCTGGAGGAACAGGGGTATTTTGGCCGGGGAGCTGTTTTTT.

This clone has a count of ten or more. The CDR3 DNA sequence: TGTGCCAGCATGACAGCGAACACTGAAGCTTTCTTT. Translating gives CASMTANTEAFF. The chain joins TRBV5-4 to TRBJ1-1; a possible D gene is TRBD1 (5 bases). This CDR3 has 12 amino acids. Per the germline V gene, CDR1 is SGHNT and CDR2 is YYREEE (reference sequence). The germline V and J ends were trimmed by 6 bases and 1 base, with 7 bases remaining between them.

This chain joins TRBV6-5 and TRBJ2-3, with 10 bases fitting TRBD2. Germline trimming cut 4 bases from V and 5 bases from J; bases unmatched to any gene: 3. Per the germline V gene, CDR1 is MNHEY and CDR2 is SVGAGI. The CDR3 runs to 14 residues. DNA of the CDR3: TGTGCCAGCAGTTTAAGCGGGAGGGGAGATACGCAGTATTTT. This sequence encodes CASSLSGRGDTQYF.

V and J are TRBV19 and TRBJ2-2, with 14 bases matching TRBD2. V shed 2 bases and J 7 bases; nucleotides not matched to a gene: 6. This CDR3 has 17 residues. Germline lookup yields CDR1 LNHDA and CDR2 SQIVND (reference sequence). The CDR3 DNA follows: TGTGCCAGTAGTATACGACTAGCGGGAGGGCCTAACGGGGAGCTGTTTTTT. It translates to CASSIRLAGGPNGELFF.

The genes are TRBV6-5 and TRBJ2-5, with 12 bases fitting TRBD2. The germline V gene has CDR1 MNHEY and CDR2 SVGAGI. Trimming cost V 7 bases and J 2 bases; bases outside gene matches: 2. The CDR3 is 14 amino acids. CDR3 bases: TGTGCCAGCAAGACTAGCGGGGGACAAGAGACCCAGTACTTC. Translation: CASKTSGGQETQYF.

The chain uses TRBV9 and TRBJ1-1, with D unclear. Per the germline V gene, CDR1 is SGDLS and CDR2 is YYNGEE. The V and J ends lost 0 bases and 8 bases respectively, with 11 bases between them. This CDR3 has 13 amino acids. This chain's CDR3 is CASSVATTSEAFF. Here the CDR3 DNA reads TGTGCCAGCAGCGTAGCTACGACTTCCGAAGCTTTCTTT.